One sample yielded the 9 T cell receptor beta chains listed below, sequenced in a study of shared clonotypes between healthy human individuals. TCRdb keeps only in-frame clones here, not all; method: immunoSEQ multiplex PCR. The table shows more than 1.2 million clones, with less than 99% occurring only once. Sequenced: naive CD4+ T cells sorted from blood. Subset noted: CD45RA+ positively selected. The receptors shown here come from a man younger than 40 in good health.

The V and J genes are TRBV29-1 and TRBJ2-1; D unclear. Germline values: CDR1 SQVTM, CDR2 ANQGSEA. V lost 7 bases and J 7 bases, leaving 14 bases between the germline ends. This CDR3 comprises 12 residues. This CDR3 is CSGTLQSNEQFF. The CDR3 bases are TGCAGCGGTACCCTGCAGTCTAATGAGCAGTTCTTC.

The chain recombines TRBV7-9 with TRBJ2-1; D not resolved. Trimming pared 1 base from V and 2 bases from J, leaving 9 bases between. CDR3 length: 15 amino acids. The V gene's germline CDR1 is SEHNR and CDR2 FQNEAQ (reference sequence). The CDR3: CASSLGRNAYNEQFF. In nucleotides, the CDR3 is TGTGCCAGCAGCTTAGGCAGAAACGCCTACAATGAGCAGTTCTTC.

This chain connects TRBV4-2 to TRBJ2-1; perhaps TRBD2 as D (6 bases). V was shortened by 4 bases and J by 3 bases, with 10 bases between the two germline ends. CDR1 and CDR2 (germline): LGHNA, YNFKEQ. The CDR3 loop spans 14 amino acids. CDR3 nucleotides: TGTGCCAGCAGCCTATTGGGGGGCTACAATGAGCAGTTCTTC. Translated, it gives CASSLLGGYNEQFF.

The gene calls are TRBV18 and TRBJ2-3, with TRBD1 identical over 10 bases. Trimming cost V 6 bases and J 0 bases; bases outside gene matches: 6. The CDR3 loop spans 16 amino acids. The germline gives CDR1 KGHSH, CDR2 LQKENI. The CDR3 loop is CASSQRQGASTDTQYF. CDR3 bases: TGTGCCAGCTCCCAAAGACAGGGGGCTAGCACAGATACGCAGTATTTT.

A note on this clone: A read error may produce the germline difference seen at one junction end. Other DNA variants within this sample encode the same CDR3. CDR3 region: CASRLSGANVLTF. As DNA, the CDR3 is TGTGCTAGCAGACTTTCTGGGGCCAACGTCCTGACTTTC. The chain couples TRBV6-5 to TRBJ2-6; D is ambiguous. CDR1 is MNHEY, CDR2 SVGAGI, per germline. The CDR3 runs 13 residues.

The CDR3 nucleotides read TGTGCCAGCAGTTTGGGACTAGCGGGAACAGAGACCCAGTACTTC. It translates to CASSLGLAGTETQYF. This chain uses TRBV6-6 with TRBJ2-5; 13 bases match TRBD2. Germline lookup yields CDR1 MNHNY and CDR2 SVGAGI (reference sequence). The CDR3 has 15 residues. J was trimmed by 4 bases and V by 4 bases; bases with no gene match: 3.

For this clone: The identical CDR3 is also encoded by other nucleotide sequences in the sample. The CDR3 bases are TGTGCCAGCAGTTTTTCTTACTACGAGCAGTACTTC. Its translation is CASSFSYYEQYF. The V call is TRBV28, the J call TRBJ2-7; no reliable D call. From germline, CDR1 is MDHEN and CDR2 SYDVKM. V lost 3 bases to trimming and J lost 3 bases, with 6 bases between them. The CDR3 is 12 amino acids.

The chain recombines TRBV5-1 with TRBJ2-5; 9 positions match TRBD1. The CDR3 totals 15 residues. The V and J ends lost 4 bases and 5 bases, in that order; junction bases with no gene match: 9. Germline CDR1 SGHRS, CDR2 YFSETQ. The CDR3 region has the DNA TGCGCCAGCAGCGGGCCTACAGGGGGCGCCGAGACCCAGTACTTC. This encodes CASSGPTGGAETQYF.

This sequence joins TRBV10-3 and TRBJ2-5, with 12 bases that match TRBD2. CDR1 ENHRY and CDR2 SYGVKD come from the germline V gene. V shed 6 bases, J shed 7 bases, and the junction held 12 bases outside the gene matches. The CDR3 runs to 16 residues. CDR3 nucleotide sequence: TGTGCCATCAGCGGGACTAGCGGGTTACCCCGGGGGACCCAGTACTTC. Its translation: CAISGTSGLPRGTQYF.